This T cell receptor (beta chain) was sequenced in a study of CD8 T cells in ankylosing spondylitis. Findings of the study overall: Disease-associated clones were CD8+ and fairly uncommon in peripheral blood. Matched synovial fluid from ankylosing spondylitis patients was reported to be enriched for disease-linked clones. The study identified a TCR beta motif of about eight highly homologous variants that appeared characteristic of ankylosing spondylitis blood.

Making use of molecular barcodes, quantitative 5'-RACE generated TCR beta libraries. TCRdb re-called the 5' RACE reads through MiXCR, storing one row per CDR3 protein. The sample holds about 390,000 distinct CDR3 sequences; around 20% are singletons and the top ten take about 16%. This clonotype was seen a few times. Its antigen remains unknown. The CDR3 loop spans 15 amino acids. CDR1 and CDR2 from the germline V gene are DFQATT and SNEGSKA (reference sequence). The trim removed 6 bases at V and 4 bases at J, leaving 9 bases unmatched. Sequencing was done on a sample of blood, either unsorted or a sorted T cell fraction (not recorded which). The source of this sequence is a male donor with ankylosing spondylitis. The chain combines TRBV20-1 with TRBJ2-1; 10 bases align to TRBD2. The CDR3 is CSADSSGRGYNEQFF. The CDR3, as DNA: TGCAGTGCGGACTCAAGCGGGAGGGGTTACAATGAGCAGTTCTTC.